This T cell receptor (beta chain) comes out of a study of post-analysis software for immune sequencing data. General observations from the study: Compared with controls, patients had more of about five TRBV segments, including TRBV5-6, TRBV5-1 and TRBV20-1.

This clonotype was observed a handful of times. Its antigen remains unknown. Every TCR beta cDNA library bore unique molecular identifiers. MiXCR, run by TCRdb on the PCR reads, gives a single entry per CDR3 protein. The table has hundreds of thousands of distinct CDR3 sequences, roughly 40% seen once; the top ten hold over 1.5%. Germline assignment: CDR1 MGHRA and CDR2 YSYEKL. This CDR3 is 15 amino acids long. The V and J ends lost 0 bases and 8 bases respectively, with 14 bases between them. The sequenced material came from blood. This chain connects TRBV4-1 to TRBJ2-1, with D possibly being TRBD1 or TRBD2 (5 bases each). This sequence originates from a girl between 5 and 17 years old with multiple sclerosis. The CDR3 region has the DNA TGCGCCAGCAGCCAAGAGGAAGGGTGGGGGTATGAGCAGTTCTTC. Translated, it gives CASSQEEGWGYEQFF.